Following are 27 T cell receptor beta chains from one sample sequenced in a study of cytomegalovirus exposure and HLA in healthy donors (dated by TCRdb to 2016 to 2017). The library relied on the immunoSEQ multiplex PCR assay. The table was pulled from immuneACCESS by TCRdb, which kept in-frame rearrangements only. Such tables lose some clones; where checked, under half of the loss comes from unresolved V genes, and the rest has no known cause. This sample holds 200,000 to 250,000 clones; approximately 88% were observed only once. Of the sample, more than 13% falls within the top ten clones. The material sequenced was PBMCs. The source is a woman aged 25 to 39 in good health and CMV-seropositive.

The chain recombines TRBV6-6 with TRBJ1-4; 8 nucleotides match TRBD1. CDR1 MNHNY and CDR2 SVGAGI come from the germline V gene (reference sequence). J gave up 8 bases and V 4 bases, and 9 bases lay outside the gene matches. The CDR3 extends over 15 amino acids. This chain's CDR3 is CASSFKDRVEEKLFF. The CDR3 DNA reads TGTGCCAGCAGTTTCAAGGACAGGGTTGAAGAAAAACTGTTTTTT.

The chain carries TRBV18 and TRBJ2-5, with D possibly matching TRBD1 (6 bases). V was shortened by 3 bases and J by 0 bases, with 8 bases between the two germline ends. Germline values: CDR1 KGHSH, CDR2 LQKENI. CDR3 size: 14 residues. The CDR3 DNA follows: TGTGCCAGCTCACCGGGACAATACCAAGAGACCCAGTACTTC. Amino acid sequence: CASSPGQYQETQYF.

The chain carries TRBV2 and TRBJ1-2; TRBD1 is a possible D gene (5 bases). Deletions cut 6 bases from V and 3 bases from J, with 14 bases between. The CDR3 is made up of 14 amino acids. Germline V CDR1 and CDR2: SNHLY, FYNNEI. This chain's CDR3 is CASRVETAYYGYTF. The CDR3, as DNA: TGTGCCAGCAGGGTGGAGACAGCTTACTATGGCTACACCTTC.

This clone occurred once. This rearrangement joins TRBV27 to TRBJ1-2; D is perhaps TRBD1 (5 bases). Per germline, CDR1 MNHEY and CDR2 SMNVEV (reference sequence). This CDR3 is 15 amino acids long. V was cut by 3 bases and J by 5 bases, with 16 bases left in between. The DNA of the CDR3 is TGTGCCAGCAGTTTTACGACGGGGGACTTATATGGCTACACCTTC. Protein sequence: CASSFTTGDLYGYTF.

This clone was seen repeatedly, ten times or more. The V call is TRBV25-1, the J call TRBJ2-1; 11 bases are shared with TRBD1. Germline trimming cut 8 bases from V and 8 bases from J; bases unmatched to any gene: 11. The CDR3 covers 15 residues. The germline V gene has CDR1 MGHDK and CDR2 SYGVNS. CDR3 in amino acids: CASGQGAGSGDEQFF. The CDR3 DNA sequence: TGTGCCAGCGGACAGGGGGCCGGATCAGGCGATGAGCAGTTCTTC.

The gene calls are TRBV5-1 and TRBJ2-6, with D maybe TRBD1 (6 bases). V was cut by 4 bases and J by 0 bases, with 14 bases left in between. Looked up from germline, CDR1 is SGHRS and CDR2 is YFSETQ. CDR3 length: 17 amino acids. The CDR3: CASSQRQVISGANVLTF. CDR3 sequence (DNA): TGCGCCAGCAGCCAGAGACAGGTCATCTCTGGGGCCAACGTCCTGACTTTC. Drawing the rest from reference TRBV5-1 and TRBJ2-6, the complete variable domain is KAGVTQTPRYLIKTRGQQVTLSCSPISGHRSVSWYQQTPGQGLQFLFEYFSETQRNKGNFPGRFSGRQFSNSRSEMNVSTLELGDSALYLCASSQRQVISGANVLTFGAGSRLTVL.

The rearrangement links TRBV27 to TRBJ1-5, with D hard to call. CDR3 length equals 15 residues. Germline assignment: CDR1 MNHEY and CDR2 SMNVEV (reference sequence). V gave up 5 bases and J gave up 0 bases, with 11 bases separating them. The CDR3 DNA reads TGTGCCAGCAGTGTCGGAAGGTATAGCAATCAGCCCCAGCATTTT. This sequence encodes CASSVGRYSNQPQHF.

V is TRBV28 and J is TRBJ2-1, with 13 bases aligning to TRBD2. J was trimmed by 0 bases and V by 6 bases; bases with no gene match: 5. The CDR3 runs to 17 residues. Germline-derived CDR1 and CDR2 are MDHEN and SYDVKM. The CDR3 DNA follows: TGTGCCAGCAGACAACTAGCGGGAGGGCCCTCCTACAATGAGCAGTTCTTC. Translated, it gives CASRQLAGGPSYNEQFF.

The rearrangement links TRBV11-2 to TRBJ2-7; possible D gene TRBD1, 5 bases. This CDR3 region has 15 residues. Germline V gives CDR1 SGHAT, CDR2 FQNNGV. Trimming shortened V by 5 bases and J by 6 bases, and 20 bases separated the two germline ends. The CDR3 region has the DNA TGTGCCAGCAGCCCAGACAGTTTCGGTACGCTCGAGCAGTACTTC. It is translated as CASSPDSFGTLEQYF.

V usage is TRBV28 and J usage is TRBJ2-2, with D maybe TRBD1 (6 bases). V was cut by 1 base and J by 1 base, with 10 bases left in between. The CDR3 runs to 16 residues. Germline V CDR1 and CDR2: MDHEN, SYDVKM. CDR3 in DNA: TGTGCCAGCAGTTTATCAGGGGCTGAGAACACCGGGGAGCTGTTTTTT. Amino acid sequence: CASSLSGAENTGELFF.

The chain combines TRBV27 with TRBJ2-7; D ambiguous. The CDR3 length is 13 residues. The V end was cut by 3 bases, the J end by 4 bases, with 10 bases between. Germline V CDR1 and CDR2: MNHEY, SMNVEV (reference sequence). As DNA, the CDR3 is TGTGCCAGCAGTTTCGGGTCAGCATACGAGCAGTACTTC. Protein sequence: CASSFGSAYEQYF.

This chain links TRBV6-5 with TRBJ2-7, with 10 bases fitting TRBD1. The CDR3 totals 15 residues. V dropped 0 bases and J dropped 3; count of bases not matched to a gene: 2. CDR1 and CDR2 (germline): MNHEY, SVGAGI. The CDR3: CASSYSGQGFYEQYF. The CDR3 nucleotides read TGTGCCAGCAGTTACTCGGGACAGGGGTTCTACGAGCAGTACTTC.

The chain is built from TRBV6-1 and TRBJ1-5; D unclear. Trimming shortened V by 10 bases and J by 4 bases, and 11 bases separated the two germline ends. The length of the CDR3 is 12 residues. Per germline, CDR1 MNHNS and CDR2 SASEGT. CDR3 DNA: TGTGCCAACGGGGTTGGTAATCAGCCCCAGCATTTT. Protein sequence: CANGVGNQPQHF.

The rearrangement links TRBV18 to TRBJ2-7, with 7 bases fitting TRBD1. There are 16 residues in the CDR3. V lost 6 bases, J lost 0 bases, and 11 bases stayed unmatched. The germline CDR1 and CDR2 sequences are KGHSH and LQKENI. In nucleotides, the CDR3 is TGTGCCAGCTCTCAAGACGGGACAGTGGGCTCCTACGAGCAGTACTTC. This gives the protein CASSQDGTVGSYEQYF.

This rearrangement joins TRBV2 to TRBJ2-2; TRBD1 agrees at 8 bases. CDR1 SNHLY and CDR2 FYNNEI come from the germline V gene. This CDR3 has 14 amino acids. The V segment lost 6 bases and the J segment 4 bases; nucleotides outside the gene matches: 4. CDR3 sequence reads: CASRVDRATGELFF. The CDR3 bases are TGTGCCAGCAGAGTGGACAGGGCCACCGGGGAGCTGTTTTTT.

This clone appeared a few times. The rearrangement uses TRBV7-8 and TRBJ2-4; TRBD2 aligns across 9 bases. J gave up 6 bases and V 5 bases, and 11 bases lay outside the gene matches. The germline V gene encodes CDR1 SGHVS and CDR2 FQNEAQ. This CDR3 comprises 16 residues. In DNA, the CDR3 is TGTGCCAGCAGCCACTCCCCGCGGGAGGGTAGAAACATTCAGTACTTC. Amino acid sequence: CASSHSPREGRNIQYF.

The CDR3, as DNA: TGTGCCAGCTCTCACCGGGGGGGAGATGGTTACGAGCAGTACTTC. Amino acid sequence: CASSHRGGDGYEQYF. This chain connects TRBV27 to TRBJ2-7, with 8 bases fitting TRBD2. CDR1 MNHEY and CDR2 SMNVEV come from the germline V gene (reference sequence). Trimming took 8 bases from V and 4 from J; bases not matched to a gene: 13. CDR3 length: 15 amino acids.

V and J are TRBV29-1 and TRBJ1-5; 9 positions match TRBD1. The CDR3 loop spans 13 amino acids. The germline gives CDR1 SQVTM, CDR2 ANQGSEA. V shed 4 bases, J shed 8 bases, and the junction held 6 bases outside the gene matches. This CDR3 is CSVGGTGREPQHF. In DNA, the CDR3 is TGCAGCGTTGGAGGGACAGGGAGGGAGCCCCAGCATTTT.

The chain joins TRBV4-3 to TRBJ2-5; D gene ambiguous. Per the germline V gene, CDR1 is LGHNA and CDR2 is YSLEER. This CDR3 has 14 amino acids. The V end lost 0 bases, the J end lost 1 base, and 6 bases lay between the germline ends. DNA for the CDR3: TGCGCCAGCAGCCAAGACTGGACCCAAGAGACCCAGTACTTC. It codes for CASSQDWTQETQYF.

V is TRBV2 and J is TRBJ2-1; D uncertain. The V end was cut by 5 bases, the J end by 4 bases, with 3 bases between. The CDR3 is 11 residues long. In germline, CDR1 is SNHLY, CDR2 FYNNEI. The CDR3 bases are TGTGCCAGCAGTAATTACAATGAGCAGTTCTTC. Translating gives CASSNYNEQFF.

The rearrangement links TRBV7-9 to TRBJ1-2; perhaps TRBD1 as D (6 bases). There are 15 residues in the CDR3. The V gene's germline CDR1 is SEHNR and CDR2 FQNEAQ (reference sequence). Deletions cut 7 bases from V and 2 bases from J, with 17 bases between. Written as DNA, the CDR3 is TGTGCCAGCACCTCTCCCCGGGACACGAACTATGGCTACACCTTC. Translated, it gives CASTSPRDTNYGYTF.

The chain employs TRBV10-1 and TRBJ2-4, with D unclear. The CDR3 has 14 residues. With 0 bases removed from V and 8 bases from J, the gap between germline ends came to 11 bases. Germline V gene lookup returns CDR1 WNHNN and CDR2 SYGVQD (reference sequence). Written as DNA, the CDR3 is TGCGCCAGCAGTGAGTCTAGGAAAAGCGACATTCAGTACTTC. This codes for CASSESRKSDIQYF.

This rearrangement joins TRBV7-9 to TRBJ1-2; no definite D call. V was cut by 5 bases and J by 7 bases, with 14 bases left in between. The CDR3 extends over 13 amino acids. Germline assignment: CDR1 SEHNR and CDR2 FQNEAQ (reference sequence). CDR3 region: CASSTRDRSGYTF. The CDR3 DNA follows: TGTGCCAGCAGCACTCGAGATCGAAGTGGCTACACCTTC.

This chain connects TRBV30 to TRBJ1-5, with 10 bases matching TRBD1. From germline, CDR1 is GTSNPN and CDR2 SVGIG (reference sequence). The CDR3 is made up of 15 amino acids. With V trimmed by 1 base and J by 0 bases, 0 bases remained unmatched. CDR3 sequence: CAWSGTGGSNQPQHF. CDR3 DNA sequence: TGTGCCTGGAGTGGGACAGGGGGTAGCAATCAGCCCCAGCATTTT.

This clone was seen a handful of times. The V call is TRBV18, the J call TRBJ1-1, with D hard to call. There are 12 residues in the CDR3. CDR1 KGHSH and CDR2 LQKENI come from the germline V gene. V lost 4 bases and J lost 7, with 10 bases in between. The chain's CDR3 is CASSREGDEAFF. The CDR3 DNA follows: TGTGCCAGCTCACGGGAGGGTGATGAAGCTTTCTTT.

The rearrangement uses TRBV11-2 and TRBJ1-2, with a tentative D call TRBD1 (5 bases). CDR3 length: 13 amino acids. Germline assignment: CDR1 SGHAT and CDR2 FQNNGV. Deletions cut 1 base from V and 4 bases from J, with 7 bases between. The CDR3, as DNA: TGTGCCAGCAGCTTAGGACAGAGCTATGGCTACACCTTC. It yields the protein CASSLGQSYGYTF.

This chain joins TRBV28 and TRBJ1-2; 9 bases map to TRBD1. The germline V gene encodes CDR1 MDHEN and CDR2 SYDVKM. Germline trimming cut 4 bases from V and 1 base from J; bases unmatched to any gene: 7. This CDR3 has 16 residues. The CDR3 DNA sequence: TGTGCCAGCAGTTCCCCCGGACAGGGGCTTAACTATGGCTACACCTTC. It encodes CASSSPGQGLNYGYTF.